This TCR beta chain was sequenced for a study of T cell responses to AZD1222 COVID-19 vaccine. Turning to the study itself: Analyses pooled second doses at about 4 or about 12 weeks.

This clone was picked up one time. Antigen: not known. The CDR3 covers 17 residues. From germline, CDR1 is LGHNA and CDR2 YNFKEQ. V was cut by 4 bases and J by 3 bases, with 19 bases left in between. Whole-study results and caveats: There were mostly white British donors and more females than males, and clonal diversity was possibly underestimated.

Here immunoSEQ multiplex PCR was the method, and the copy in TCRdb shows in-frame clones only, minus some. This sample has approximately 70,000 clones; around 86% occur once, and the top ten carry 20% to 30%. The receptor's source is an adult in good health. The material sequenced was peripheral blood, taken on day 0 of AZD1222 vaccination. The rearrangement joins TRBV4-2 to TRBJ1-5; tentatively, D is TRBD1 (5 bases). CDR3 nucleotide sequence: TGTGCCAGCAGCCTTGGGGTCGGGGGAACGAACAATCAGCCCCAGCATTTT. Translating it yields CASSLGVGGTNNQPQHF.